This entry lists 19 T cell receptor beta chains sequenced from one sample in a study of blood T cell repertoires in COVID-19 (dated by TCRdb to about 2020). Libraries were built with the immunoSEQ multiplex PCR assay. The table comes from immuneACCESS by way of TCRdb, which keeps in-frame sequences with V and J called. Part of the clones is missing from these tables; in studies checked, under half for an unresolved V gene and the rest for unknown reasons. The sample has fewer than 150,000 clones on record, approximately 80% of them singletons. The top ten constitute approximately 9% of the sample. The sequenced sample consisted of peripheral blood. Source of these receptors: a woman older than 75 in a cohort sampled during active or convalescent COVID-19.

This clone has a single count. The rearrangement uses TRBV6-5 and TRBJ2-7; TRBD2 matches at 10 bases. V gave up 6 bases and J gave up 4 bases; unmatched junction bases: 3. The CDR3 is 13 amino acids. Germline loops: CDR1 MNHEY, CDR2 SVGAGI. The CDR3 DNA reads as TGTGCCAGCAGAATAGCGGGGGGATACGAGCAGTACTTC. Its protein product is CASRIAGGYEQYF.

This chain joins TRBV19 and TRBJ1-3; tentative D call: TRBD1 (6 bases). The germline V gene encodes CDR1 LNHDA and CDR2 SQIVND (reference sequence). The V gene lost 6 bases and the J gene lost 2 bases, with 20 bases spanning the gap. This CDR3 contains 17 residues. The CDR3 DNA sequence: TGTGCCAGTAGCATTTTCGCTGCACAGGGTCCTGGAAACACCATATATTTT. Translated, it gives CASSIFAAQGPGNTIYF.

The chain employs TRBV2 and TRBJ2-2, with TRBD1 as a possible D gene (6 bases). The CDR3 extends over 17 amino acids. CDR1 and CDR2 from the germline V gene are SNHLY and FYNNEI. Trimming shortened V by 3 bases and J by 0 bases, and 14 bases separated the two germline ends. The CDR3 loop reads CASSDRGQNPNTGELFF. In DNA form, the CDR3 reads TGTGCCAGCAGTGATCGAGGACAGAATCCGAACACCGGGGAGCTGTTTTTT. Complete variable domain (other parts from reference TRBV2 and TRBJ2-2): EPEVTQTPSHQVTQMGQEVILRCVPISNHLYFYWYRQILGQKVEFLVSFYNNEISEKSEIFDDQFSVERPDGSNFTLKIRSTKLEDSAMYFCASSDRGQNPNTGELFFGEGSRLTVL.

The chain carries TRBV19 and TRBJ2-2, with D hard to call. Germline V gene lookup returns CDR1 LNHDA and CDR2 SQIVND (reference sequence). V dropped 5 bases and J dropped 10 bases, with 17 bases sitting between them. The CDR3 has 14 residues. CDR3 loop: CASSGRPPSQELFF. The CDR3 nucleotides read TGTGCCAGTAGTGGCAGGCCCCCTTCGCAGGAGCTGTTTTTT.

DNA for the CDR3: TGTGCCAGCAGTTACTCGCACTCGGCTTTACAGATCTATGGCTACACCTTC. Encoded protein: CASSYSHSALQIYGYTF. The chain carries TRBV6-2 or TRBV6-3 and TRBJ1-2, with D unclear. V dropped 0 bases and J dropped 4 bases, with 18 bases sitting between them. This CDR3 is built from 17 residues. Germline V gives CDR1 MNHEY, CDR2 SVGEGT.

J is TRBJ1-4 and V is TRBV5-4; 10 bases map to TRBD1. There are 15 residues in the CDR3. The J segment lost 8 bases and the V segment lost 4 bases, leaving 8 bases of the junction unmatched. The V gene's germline CDR1 is SGHNT and CDR2 YYREEE (reference sequence). CDR3 bases: TGTGCCAGCAGCGCAAGACAGGGGGCAAGGGAAAAACTGTTTTTT. Translated: CASSARQGAREKLFF.

The chain uses TRBV19 and TRBJ1-6; D is uncertain. Between the trimmed V and J ends, which lost 0 bases and 7 bases, there was a span of 7 bases. The CDR3 runs 14 residues. The germline V gene encodes CDR1 LNHDA and CDR2 SQIVND (reference sequence). CDR3 amino acids: CASSIESRNSPLHF. For the CDR3, the DNA is TGTGCCAGTAGTATAGAATCGCGGAATTCACCCCTCCACTTT.

This chain links TRBV5-6 with TRBJ2-1; D gene ambiguous. The CDR3 is made up of 12 amino acids. Germline CDR1 and CDR2: SGHDT and YYEEEE. Deletions cut 1 base from V and 8 bases from J, with 7 bases between. CDR3 sequence: CASSLLTDEQFF. CDR3 bases: TGTGCCAGCAGCTTGTTAACGGATGAGCAGTTCTTC.

This clone turned up a few times. The rearrangement links TRBV7-9 to TRBJ1-6; 7 bases agree with TRBD1. Per germline, CDR1 SEHNR and CDR2 FQNEAQ (reference sequence). V was clipped by 1 base and J by 7 bases; unmatched bases: 4. The CDR3 has 15 amino acids. CDR3 sequence: CASSLGGGGNSPLHF. CDR3 nucleotides: TGTGCCAGCAGCTTAGGAGGAGGGGGCAATTCACCCCTCCACTTT.

The J gene is TRBJ1-1, the V gene TRBV6-5; a weak D match, TRBD1 (6 bases). The CDR3 spans 15 residues. Trimming shortened V by 5 bases and J by 3 bases, and 16 bases separated the two germline ends. Germline-derived CDR1 and CDR2 are MNHEY and SVGAGI. The CDR3 DNA is TGTGCCAGCAGTCCCGGGACACTTCTGGACACTGAAGCTTTCTTT. Residues: CASSPGTLLDTEAFF.

The chain is built from TRBV7-2 and TRBJ2-3; D not certain. Trimming left V 1 base short and J 1 base short, with 9 bases between. The V gene's germline CDR1 is SGHTA and CDR2 FQGNSA. The CDR3 is made up of 15 amino acids. In DNA, the CDR3 is TGTGCCAGCAGCTTAGTGCCGCGCCGCACAGATACGCAGTATTTT. This sequence encodes CASSLVPRRTDTQYF.

This chain links TRBV5-1 with TRBJ1-2; D is ambiguous. Germline-derived CDR1 and CDR2 are SGHRS and YFSETQ. V lost 6 bases, J lost 4 bases, and 16 bases lay in between. CDR3 length: 14 residues. DNA for the CDR3: TGCGCCAGCAAGAGACTTGGCCCGGGCTATGGCTACACCTTC. This translates into CASKRLGPGYGYTF.

This chain connects TRBV4-2 to TRBJ2-1; 8 nucleotides agree with TRBD2. The CDR3 is 18 amino acids. CDR1 LGHNA and CDR2 YNFKEQ come from the germline V gene. Trimming cost V 5 bases and J 5 bases; bases outside gene matches: 17. CDR3 in DNA: TGTGCCAGCAGCTACTACAGCGGGGGAGGTGGTTTGGACAATGAGCAGTTCTTC. This translates into CASSYYSGGGGLDNEQFF.

The chain employs TRBV5-4 and TRBJ1-1; TRBD1 is a possible D gene (5 bases). Trimming cost V 3 bases and J 0 bases, with 12 bases left between them. This CDR3 comprises 15 residues. Germline-derived CDR1 and CDR2 are SGHNT and YYREEE (reference sequence). The CDR3 DNA follows: TGTGCCAGCAGCTCATACAGGATGGTGAACACTGAAGCTTTCTTT. Its protein is CASSSYRMVNTEAFF. Combining the CDR3 with reference TRBV5-4 and TRBJ1-1 gives the whole variable domain ETGVTQSPTHLIKTRGQQVTLRCSSQSGHNTVSWYQQALGQGPQFIFQYYREEENGRGNFPPRFSGLQFPNYSSELNVNALELDDSALYLCASSSYRMVNTEAFFGQGTRLTVV.

The chain employs TRBV4-1 and TRBJ2-3; 10 positions agree with TRBD1. The V gene end was trimmed by 3 bases and the J gene end by 2 bases; junction bases not matched to a gene: 5. Germline CDR1 MGHRA, CDR2 YSYEKL. The CDR3 extends over 16 amino acids. The CDR3 bases are TGCGCCAGCAGCCAGACAGGGGGCATCAACACAGATACGCAGTATTTT. Translating gives CASSQTGGINTDTQYF.

This chain joins TRBV3-1 (or the pseudogene TRBV3-2) and TRBJ2-7; possibly TRBD1 for D (5 bases). The CDR3 is made up of 13 amino acids. Germline V gives CDR1 LGHDT, CDR2 YNNKEL (reference sequence). With 0 bases removed from V and 11 bases from J, the gap between germline ends came to 14 bases. CDR3 bases: TGTGCCAGCAGCCAAGAAATGGGTACAGGAAAGTACTTC. It is translated as CASSQEMGTGKYF.

This clone was observed a few times. The rearrangement links TRBV13 to TRBJ2-3; possibly TRBD1 for D (5 bases). The germline V gene encodes CDR1 PRHDT and CDR2 FYEKMQ (reference sequence). The CDR3 spans 13 residues. Trimming took 3 bases from V and 4 from J, leaving 8 bases between them. The CDR3 DNA reads TGTGCCAGCAGCTTCAGGGTGTCAGATACGCAGTATTTT. Translating gives CASSFRVSDTQYF.

The chain employs TRBV7-8 and TRBJ2-7, with 10 positions matching TRBD1. There are 14 residues in the CDR3. Germline V gene data show CDR1 as SGHVS and CDR2 as FQNEAQ. The V segment lost 5 bases and the J segment 5 bases; nucleotides outside the gene matches: 6. The CDR3 reads CASSPPGQGHEQYV. The CDR3, as DNA: TGTGCCAGCAGCCCGCCGGGACAGGGGCACGAGCAGTACGTC.

The chain employs TRBV19 and TRBJ1-5; no reliable D call. The CDR3 totals 15 residues. Germline loops: CDR1 LNHDA, CDR2 SQIVND (reference sequence). Between the trimmed V and J ends, which lost 4 bases and 3 bases, there was a span of 13 bases. The CDR3 DNA reads TGTGCCAGTAGTACCCGGGGAGGGCTCAATCAGCCCCAGCATTTT. Translating it yields CASSTRGGLNQPQHF.